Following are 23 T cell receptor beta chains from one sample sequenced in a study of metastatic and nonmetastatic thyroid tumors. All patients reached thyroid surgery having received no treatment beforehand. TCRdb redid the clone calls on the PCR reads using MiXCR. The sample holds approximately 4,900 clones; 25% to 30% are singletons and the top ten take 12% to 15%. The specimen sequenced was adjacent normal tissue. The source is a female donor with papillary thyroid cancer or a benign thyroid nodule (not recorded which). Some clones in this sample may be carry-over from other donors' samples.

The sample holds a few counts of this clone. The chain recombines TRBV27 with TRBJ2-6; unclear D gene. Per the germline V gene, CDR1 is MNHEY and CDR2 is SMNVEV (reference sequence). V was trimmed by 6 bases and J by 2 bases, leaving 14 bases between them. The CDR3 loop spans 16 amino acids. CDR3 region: CASSPTLLAGANVLTF. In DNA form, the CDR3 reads TGTGCCAGCAGCCCTACGCTCTTAGCTGGGGCCAACGTCCTGACTTTC.

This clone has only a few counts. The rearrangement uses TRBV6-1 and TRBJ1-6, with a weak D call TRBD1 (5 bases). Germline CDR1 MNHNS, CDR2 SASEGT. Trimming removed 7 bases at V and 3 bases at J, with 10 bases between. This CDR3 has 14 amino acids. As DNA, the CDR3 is TGTGCCAGCATGATCGACAGCTATAATTCACCCCTCCACTTT. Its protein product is CASMIDSYNSPLHF.

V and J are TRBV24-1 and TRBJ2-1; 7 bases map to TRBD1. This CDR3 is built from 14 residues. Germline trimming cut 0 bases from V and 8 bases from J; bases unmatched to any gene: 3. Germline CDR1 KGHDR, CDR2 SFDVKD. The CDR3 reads CATSDLNRGDEQFF. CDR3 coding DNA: TGTGCCACCAGTGATTTGAACAGGGGTGATGAGCAGTTCTTC.

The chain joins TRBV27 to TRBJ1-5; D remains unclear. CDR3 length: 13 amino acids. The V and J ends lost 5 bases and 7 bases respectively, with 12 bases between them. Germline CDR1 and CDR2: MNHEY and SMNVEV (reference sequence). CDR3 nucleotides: TGTGCCAGCAGTCCCCTGTACGGCCAGCCCCAGCATTTT. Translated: CASSPLYGQPQHF.

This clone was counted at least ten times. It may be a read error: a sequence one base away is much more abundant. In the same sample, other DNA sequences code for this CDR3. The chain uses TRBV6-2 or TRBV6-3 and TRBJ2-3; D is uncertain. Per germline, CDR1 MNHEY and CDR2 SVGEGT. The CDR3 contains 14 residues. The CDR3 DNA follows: TGTGCTAGCAGTTACTTGCGTGGCACAGATACGCAGTATTTT. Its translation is CASSYLRGTDTQYF.

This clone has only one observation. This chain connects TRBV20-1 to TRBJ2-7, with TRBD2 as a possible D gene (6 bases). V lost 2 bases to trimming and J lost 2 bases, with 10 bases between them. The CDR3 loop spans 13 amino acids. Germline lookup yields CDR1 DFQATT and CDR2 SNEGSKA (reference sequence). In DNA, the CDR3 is TGCAGTGCTAGATTAGGCGGGACCTACGAGCAGTACTTC. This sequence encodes CSARLGGTYEQYF.

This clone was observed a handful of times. The CDR3 spells CASSRTVGPGELFF. CDR3 nucleotides: TGTGCCAGCAGCCGTACGGTAGGCCCCGGGGAGCTGTTTTTT. The chain has TRBV6-1 and TRBJ2-2; the D is unclear. V was cut by 6 bases and J by 6 bases, with 14 bases left in between. CDR1 and CDR2 (germline): MNHNS, SASEGT. The CDR3 sequence is 14 residues long.

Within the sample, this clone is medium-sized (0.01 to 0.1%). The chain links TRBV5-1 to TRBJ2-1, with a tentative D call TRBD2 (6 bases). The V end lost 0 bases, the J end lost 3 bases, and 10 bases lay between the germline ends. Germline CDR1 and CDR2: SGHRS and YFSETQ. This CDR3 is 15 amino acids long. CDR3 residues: CASSLGDSYYNEQFF. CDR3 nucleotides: TGCGCCAGCAGCTTGGGGGACTCCTACTACAATGAGCAGTTCTTC.

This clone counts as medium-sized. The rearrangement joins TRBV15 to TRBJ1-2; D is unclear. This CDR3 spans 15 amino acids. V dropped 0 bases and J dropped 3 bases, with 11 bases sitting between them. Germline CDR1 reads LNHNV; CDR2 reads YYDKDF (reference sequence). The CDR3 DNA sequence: TGTGCCACCAGCAGAGATCTCAGTAGTTACTATGGCTACACCTTC. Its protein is CATSRDLSSYYGYTF.

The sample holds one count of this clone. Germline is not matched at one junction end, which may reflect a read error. The CDR3 DNA sequence: TGTGCCAGCAGCGTGCCGCGTTCCCTAGGGCGGACAGATACGCAGTACTTT. This encodes CASSVPRSLGRTDTQYF. The rearrangement uses TRBV11-1 and TRBJ2-3, with TRBD1 as a possible D gene (6 bases). The CDR3 runs 17 residues. Germline-derived CDR1 and CDR2 are SGHAT and FQDESV (reference sequence).

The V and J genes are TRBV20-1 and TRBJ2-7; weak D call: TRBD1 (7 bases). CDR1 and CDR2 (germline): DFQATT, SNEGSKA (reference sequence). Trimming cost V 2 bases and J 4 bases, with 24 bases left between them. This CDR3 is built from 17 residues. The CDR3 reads CSARNQTGRNLSYEQYF. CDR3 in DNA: TGCAGTGCTAGAAATCAGACAGGGAGGAATCTGTCGTACGAGCAGTACTTC.

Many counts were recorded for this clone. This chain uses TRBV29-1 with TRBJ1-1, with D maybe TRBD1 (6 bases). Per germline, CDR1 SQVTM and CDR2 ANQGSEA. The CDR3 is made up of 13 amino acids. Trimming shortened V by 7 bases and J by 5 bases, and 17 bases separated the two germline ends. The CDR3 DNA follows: TGCAGCGCTGGACAGCCCAGCCGGACTGAAGCTTTCTTT. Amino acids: CSAGQPSRTEAFF. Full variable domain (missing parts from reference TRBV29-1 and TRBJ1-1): SAVISQKPSRDICQRGTSLTIQCQVDSQVTMMFWYRQQPGQSLTLIATANQGSEATYESGFVIDKFPISRPNLTFSTLTVSNMSPEDSSIYLCSAGQPSRTEAFFGQGTRLTVV.

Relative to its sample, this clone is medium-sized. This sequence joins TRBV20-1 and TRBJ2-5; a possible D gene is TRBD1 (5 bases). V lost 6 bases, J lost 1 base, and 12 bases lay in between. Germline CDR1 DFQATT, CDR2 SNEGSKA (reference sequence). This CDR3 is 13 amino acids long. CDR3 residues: CSAFQGTQETQYF. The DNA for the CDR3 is TGCAGTGCCTTTCAGGGTACCCAAGAGACCCAGTACTTC.

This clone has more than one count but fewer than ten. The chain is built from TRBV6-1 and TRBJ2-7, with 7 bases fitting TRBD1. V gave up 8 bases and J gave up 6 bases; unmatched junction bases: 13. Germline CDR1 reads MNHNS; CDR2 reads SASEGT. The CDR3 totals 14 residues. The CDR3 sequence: CASPGRGGLGEQYF. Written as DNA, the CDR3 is TGTGCCAGCCCAGGGCGAGGGGGCCTCGGCGAGCAGTACTTC.

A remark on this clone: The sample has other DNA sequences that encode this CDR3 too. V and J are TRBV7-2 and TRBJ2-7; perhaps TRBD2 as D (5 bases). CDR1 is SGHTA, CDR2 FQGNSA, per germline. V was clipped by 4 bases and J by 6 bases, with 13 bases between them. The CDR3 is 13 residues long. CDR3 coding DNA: TGTGCCAGCAGCTACGGTCCGGAGGCCGAGCAGTACTTC. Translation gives CASSYGPEAEQYF.

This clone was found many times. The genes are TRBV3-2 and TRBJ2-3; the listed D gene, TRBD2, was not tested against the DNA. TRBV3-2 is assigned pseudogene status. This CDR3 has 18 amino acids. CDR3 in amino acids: CASSRLRGGRAGSDTQYF. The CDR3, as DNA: TGTGCCAGCAGCCGCTTAAGGGGCGGGAGGGCCGGGTCAGATACGCAGTATTTT.

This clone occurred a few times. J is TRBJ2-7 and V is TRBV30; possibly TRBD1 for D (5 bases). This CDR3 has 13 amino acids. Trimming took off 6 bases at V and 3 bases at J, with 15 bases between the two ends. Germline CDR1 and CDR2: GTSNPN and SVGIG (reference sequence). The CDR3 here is CACKGFRSYEQYF. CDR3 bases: TGTGCCTGTAAGGGGTTCAGGAGCTACGAGCAGTACTTC.

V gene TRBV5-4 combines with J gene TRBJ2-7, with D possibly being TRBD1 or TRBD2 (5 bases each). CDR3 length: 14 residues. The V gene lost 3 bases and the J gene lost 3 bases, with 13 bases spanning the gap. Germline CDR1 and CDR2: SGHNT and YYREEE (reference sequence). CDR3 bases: TGTGCCAGCAGCTCAGAGGGACGACGCTACGAGCAGTACTTC. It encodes CASSSEGRRYEQYF.

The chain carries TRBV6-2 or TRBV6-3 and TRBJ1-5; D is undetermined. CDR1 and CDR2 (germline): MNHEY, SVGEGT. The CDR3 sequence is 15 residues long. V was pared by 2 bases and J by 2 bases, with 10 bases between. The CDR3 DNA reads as TGTGCCAGCAGTTACGTCCGGGGTGGCAATCAGCCCCAGCATTTT. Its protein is CASSYVRGGNQPQHF.

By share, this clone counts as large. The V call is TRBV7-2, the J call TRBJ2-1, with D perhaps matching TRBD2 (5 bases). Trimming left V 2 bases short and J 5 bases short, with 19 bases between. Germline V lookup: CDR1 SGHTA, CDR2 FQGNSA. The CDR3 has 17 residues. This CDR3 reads CASSLRGLASVDNEQFF. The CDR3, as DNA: TGTGCCAGCAGCTTACGAGGTTTAGCGAGTGTCGACAATGAGCAGTTCTTC.

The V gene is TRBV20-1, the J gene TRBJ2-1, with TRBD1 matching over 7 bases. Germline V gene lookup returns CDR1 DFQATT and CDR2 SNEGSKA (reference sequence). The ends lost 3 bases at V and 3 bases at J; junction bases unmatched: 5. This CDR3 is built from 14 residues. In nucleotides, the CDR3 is TGCAGTGCTAGCCCCGGGACAGACTACAATGAGCAGTTCTTC. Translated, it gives CSASPGTDYNEQFF.

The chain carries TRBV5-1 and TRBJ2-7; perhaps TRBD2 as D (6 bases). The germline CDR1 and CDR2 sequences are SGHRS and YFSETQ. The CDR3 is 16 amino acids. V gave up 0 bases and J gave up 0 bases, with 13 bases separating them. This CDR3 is CASSLVGGRTSYEQYF. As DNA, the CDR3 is TGCGCCAGCAGCTTGGTCGGGGGAAGGACCTCCTACGAGCAGTACTTC.

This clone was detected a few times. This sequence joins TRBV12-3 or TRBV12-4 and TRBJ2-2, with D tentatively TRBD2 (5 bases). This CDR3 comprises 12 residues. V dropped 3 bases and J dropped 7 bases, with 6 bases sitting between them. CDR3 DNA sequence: TGTGCCAGCAGTTTCCGGGGCGGGGAGCTGTTTTTT. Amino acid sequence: CASSFRGGELFF.